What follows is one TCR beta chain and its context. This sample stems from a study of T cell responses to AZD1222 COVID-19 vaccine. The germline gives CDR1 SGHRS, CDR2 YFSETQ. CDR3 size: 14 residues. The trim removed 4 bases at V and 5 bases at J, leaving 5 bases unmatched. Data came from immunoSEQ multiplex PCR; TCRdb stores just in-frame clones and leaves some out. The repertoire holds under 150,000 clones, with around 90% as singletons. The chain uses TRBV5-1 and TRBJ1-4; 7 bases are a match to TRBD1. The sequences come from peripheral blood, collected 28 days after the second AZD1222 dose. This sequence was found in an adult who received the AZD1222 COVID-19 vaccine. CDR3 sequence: CASSVTGRNEKLFF. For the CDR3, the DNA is TGCGCCAGCAGCGTGACAGGGCGAAATGAAAAACTGTTTTTT.